What follows describes a single T cell receptor (beta chain). Its antigen is not identified. The record originates from a study of OX40 agonist ivuxolimab in advanced cancers. Study-level information: From about 23 to 85 years was the age range, with a mean of around 56 years, and nearly 85% were male. Regarding the study as a whole: More expanded clones were found, on average, in CD8+ than in CD4+ T cells. Expansion of clones was among the lowest in partial responders at 0.1-3.0 mg/kg.

Some clones are missing from TCRdb's copy, which holds only in-frame ones; the method was immunoSEQ multiplex PCR. The table has tens of thousands of clones, about four fifths seen once. The clonotype originates from an adult with an advanced solid tumor such as melanoma, head and neck, liver or kidney cancer. This specimen consisted of CD4+ or CD8+ T cells sorted from blood, obtained in a trial of the OX40 agonist ivuxolimab.

CDR3 bases: TGTGCCTGGAGTGGGGGACGTAATCAGCCCCAGCATTTT. Protein product: CAWSGGRNQPQHF. The V call is TRBV30, the J call TRBJ1-5; D possibly corresponds to TRBD1 (5 bases). This CDR3 contains 13 residues. V lost 1 base and J 4 bases, leaving 8 bases between the germline ends. Germline assignment: CDR1 GTSNPN and CDR2 SVGIG (reference sequence).